This is a list of T cell receptor beta chains from one sample in a study of blood T cell repertoires in COVID-19. The repertoire was sequenced with immunoSEQ multiplex PCR; TCRdb's copy has only in-frame clones and lacks some. The sample comprises about 110,000 clones, about four fifths of which are singletons, and 15% to 20% rests with the top ten. Sequences were obtained from peripheral blood. The receptor set was obtained from a woman in her fifties or sixties with acute or convalescent COVID-19. CDR3s include the opening cysteine and the closing phenylalanine or tryptophan. D genes are given only for firm matches. Clone size is given for some rows only: seen once, a few or many times, or a class if the clone is expanded.

>NA|TRBD2|TRBV7-9|TRBJ2-7|17
CASSSGTSGGAAYEQYF
TGTGCCAGCAGCTCCGGGACTAGCGGGGGAGCTGCCTACGAGCAGTACTTC
>NA|NA|TRBV10-2|TRBJ2-7|17
CASSEDRLDRGSYEQYF
TGCGCCAGCAGTGAGGATAGGTTAGACCGCGGCTCCTACGAGCAGTACTTC
>NA|NA|TRBV7-9|TRBJ2-2|13
CASSIEGAGELFF
TGTGCCAGCAGCATCGAGGGGGCCGGGGAGCTGTTTTTT
>NA|NA|TRBV12-3/TRBV12-4|TRBJ2-2|10
CASRYGELFF
TGTGCCAGCAGATACGGGGAGCTGTTTTTT
>NA|NA|TRBV2|TRBJ2-7|14
CASRVLRGGYEQYF
TGTGCCAGCAGGGTCCTCAGGGGTGGCTACGAGCAGTACTTC
>NA|NA|TRBV4-1|TRBJ1-2|13
CASSQVPRGGYTF
TGCGCCAGCAGCCAAGTCCCAAGGGGGGGCTACACCTTC
>once|NA|TRBV7-2|TRBJ2-4|18
CASSLVDVGGSPKNIQYF
TGTGCCAGCAGCTTAGTTGATGTTGGGGGGTCTCCCAAAAACATTCAGTACTTC
>NA|TRBD2|TRBV15|TRBJ2-2|17
CATSRERGGPNTGELFF
TGTGCCACCAGCAGAGAACGGGGGGGCCCGAACACCGGGGAGCTGTTTTTT
>once|NA|TRBV7-2|TRBJ2-7|13
CASSRTNLYEQYF
TGTGCCAGCAGCCGGACAAATCTCTACGAGCAGTACTTC
>NA|NA|TRBV5-6|TRBJ1-2|12
CASSLPGIGYTF
TGTGCCAGCAGCTTGCCAGGGATTGGCTACACCTTC
>NA|NA|TRBV18|TRBJ2-6|18
CASSLRRGLPSGANVLTF
TGTGCCAGCTCACTGAGGAGGGGCTTGCCCTCTGGGGCCAACGTCCTGACTTTC
>once|TRBD2|TRBV6-5|TRBJ2-7|15
CASSFTLGRPNEQYF
TGTGCCAGCAGCTTTACCCTCGGGAGGCCCAACGAGCAGTACTTC
>once|TRBD1|TRBV7-2|TRBJ1-6|14
CASSEQGGRSPLHF
TGTGCCAGCAGCGAACAGGGGGGGCGTTCACCCCTCCACTTT
>NA|TRBD2|TRBV13|TRBJ2-1|15
CASSLYGGTNNEQFF
TGTGCCAGCAGCTTATACGGGGGGACTAACAATGAGCAGTTCTTC
>once|TRBD1|TRBV3-1/TRBV3-2|TRBJ1-1|15
CASSQEPGGITEAFF
TGTGCCAGCAGCCAAGAGCCAGGGGGCATCACTGAAGCTTTCTTT
>NA|NA|TRBV11-3|TRBJ1-1|13
CASSLDWRVSAFF
TGTGCCAGCAGCTTAGATTGGCGGGTTTCAGCTTTCTTT
>NA|NA|TRBV6-6|TRBJ1-4|14
CASSYLQGFEKLFF
TGTGCCAGCAGTTACTTGCAGGGTTTTGAAAAACTGTTTTTT
>NA|TRBD1|TRBV19|TRBJ2-7|13
CASSDRGRYEQYF
TGTGCCAGTAGTGACAGGGGGCGGTACGAGCAGTACTTC
>NA|NA|TRBV5-1|TRBJ1-4|17
CASSPAGFGATNEKLFF
TGCGCCAGCAGCCCGGCCGGATTCGGGGCAACTAATGAAAAACTGTTTTTT
>NA|TRBD1|TRBV4-1|TRBJ1-5|17
CASSQDTGARSGRPQHF
TGCGCCAGCAGCCAAGATACAGGGGCAAGGTCTGGTAGGCCCCAGCATTTT
>NA|NA|TRBV6-5|TRBJ1-1|14
CASSYGGSATEAFF
TGTGCCAGCAGTTACGGAGGATCAGCCACTGAAGCTTTCTTT
>few|TRBD1|TRBV5-6|TRBJ1-2|12
CASSVNRGSYTF
TGTGCCAGCAGCGTGAACAGGGGGAGCTACACCTTC
>NA|NA|TRBV29-1|TRBJ2-5|12
CSVEGTVETQYF
TGCAGCGTTGAAGGGACAGTGGAGACCCAGTACTTC
>NA|TRBD1|TRBV5-6|TRBJ1-1|14
CASRATGLNTEAFF
TGTGCCAGCAGAGCGACAGGGCTGAACACTGAAGCTTTCTTT
>NA|NA|TRBV7-9|TRBJ2-2|14
CASSLMRDTGELFF
TGTGCCAGCAGCTTAATGAGGGACACCGGGGAGCTGTTTTTT
>NA|NA|TRBV6-5|TRBJ1-6|13
CASTPSLSSPLHF
TGTGCCAGCACCCCCTCATTGAGTTCACCCCTCCACTTT
>NA|TRBD1|TRBV5-1|TRBJ1-1|16
CASSWSGQGMNTEAFF
TGCGCCAGCAGCTGGTCGGGACAGGGAATGAACACTGAAGCTTTCTTT
>NA|NA|TRBV20-1|TRBJ1-1|14
CSASNPRRNTEAFF
TGCAGTGCTAGTAATCCCCGGAGGAACACTGAAGCTTTCTTT
>NA|NA|TRBV5-4|TRBJ1-6|16
CASSSRGGAGNSPLHF
TGTGCCAGCAGCTCCAGGGGAGGGGCTGGTAATTCACCCCTCCACTTT
>NA|NA|TRBV27|TRBJ2-5|13
CASSRESGETQYF
TGTGCCAGCAGTCGGGAGTCTGGAGAGACCCAGTACTTC
>NA|NA|TRBV19|TRBJ1-2|15
CASRSGGVLNYGYTF
TGTGCCAGTAGAAGCGGGGGGGTACTTAACTATGGCTACACCTTC
>NA|NA|TRBV2|TRBJ1-6|13
CASMAQDNSPLHF
TGTGCCAGCATGGCACAGGATAATTCACCCCTCCACTTT
>few|NA|TRBV11-2|TRBJ1-2|15
CASSSPDRPSWGYTF
TGTGCCAGCAGCTCCCCCGACAGGCCCTCCTGGGGCTACACCTTC
>NA|TRBD2|TRBV28|TRBJ2-1|16
CASSSLAGENYNEQFF
TGTGCCAGCAGTTCACTAGCGGGGGAGAACTACAATGAGCAGTTCTTC
>NA|NA|TRBV15|TRBJ1-1|13
CATSRETSTEAFF
TGTGCCACCAGCAGAGAGACAAGCACTGAAGCTTTCTTT